This record covers a single TCR beta chain. This sample is drawn from a study of cytomegalovirus exposure and HLA in healthy donors. PCR amplification relied on 60 Vbeta primers (plus 13 Jbeta primers). The repertoire was sequenced with immunoSEQ multiplex PCR; TCRdb's copy has only in-frame clones and lacks some. The sample has approximately 64,000 clones; 60% to 85% are singletons. Germline CDR1 SEHNR, CDR2 FQNEAQ (reference sequence). This CDR3 region has 15 residues. V dropped 5 bases and J dropped 2; count of bases not matched to a gene: 5. The rearrangement uses TRBV7-9 and TRBJ1-5, with 8 bases that match TRBD1. The clonotype comes from a male donor in good health and CMV-seropositive. Sequences were obtained from PBMCs. The CDR3 loop is CASSPGTGRNQPQHF. The CDR3 nucleotides read TGTGCCAGCAGCCCTGGGACAGGCCGCAATCAGCCCCAGCATTTT.